Presented here are 13 T cell receptor beta chains from one specimen sequenced in a study of shared clonotypes between healthy human individuals. CD45RO-negative, CCR7-positively selected cells formed the naive CD8 fraction, excluding terminally differentiated effector memory CD45RA+ cells. Profiled with immunoSEQ multiplex PCR; TCRdb holds only in-frame clones, not every one. The sample carries nearly 600,000 clones, less than 97% recorded once. The sequenced material came from naive CD8+ T cells sorted from blood. The receptors originated from a woman aged 25-40 years in good health.

This sequence joins TRBV2 and TRBJ1-1; D gene uncertain. V dropped 6 bases and J dropped 8 bases, with 16 bases sitting between them. The V gene's germline CDR1 is SNHLY and CDR2 FYNNEI. There are 13 residues in the CDR3. The CDR3 sequence: CASSEHLAQEAFF. CDR3 coding DNA: TGTGCCAGCAGCGAGCATTTAGCACAGGAAGCTTTCTTT.

This chain connects TRBV7-8 to TRBJ2-3, with 12 bases aligning to TRBD2. CDR1 SGHVS and CDR2 FQNEAQ come from the germline V gene. The CDR3 is 16 amino acids. V was clipped by 5 bases and J by 4 bases; unmatched bases: 7. CDR3 residues: CASSQRLAGVPDTQYF. Written as DNA, the CDR3 is TGTGCCAGCAGCCAGCGACTAGCGGGAGTACCAGATACGCAGTATTTT.

CDR3 amino acids: CASSSGRRPQHF. For the CDR3, the DNA is TGTGCCAGCAGTTCCGGACGGAGGCCCCAGCATTTT. The genes are TRBV27 and TRBJ1-5; D not certain. CDR1 is MNHEY, CDR2 SMNVEV, per germline (reference sequence). V lost 4 bases to trimming and J lost 9 bases, with 10 bases between them. This CDR3 is built from 12 residues.

The chain couples TRBV6-5 to TRBJ1-2; D uncertain. Trimming took off 0 bases at V and 2 bases at J, with 13 bases between the two ends. The CDR3 sequence is 16 residues long. Germline CDR1 and CDR2: MNHEY and SVGAGI. The CDR3 sequence: CASSYSTGFLNYGYTF. The CDR3 DNA reads TGTGCCAGCAGTTACTCGACGGGGTTTCTAAACTATGGCTACACCTTC.

V usage is TRBV29-1 and J usage is TRBJ1-1; weak D call: TRBD1 (6 bases). This CDR3 has 16 amino acids. Deletions cut 0 bases from V and 0 bases from J, with 14 bases between. Germline CDR1 is SQVTM and CDR2 is ANQGSEA. The DNA of the CDR3 is TGCAGCGTTGAAGAAAGAGGGGGGCGGGTGAACACTGAAGCTTTCTTT. As protein: CSVEERGGRVNTEAFF.

This rearrangement joins TRBV7-2 to TRBJ2-1, with D uncertain. The CDR3 consists of 15 residues. With 1 base removed from V and 3 bases from J, the gap between germline ends came to 10 bases. CDR1 SGHTA and CDR2 FQGNSA come from the germline V gene. CDR3 sequence (DNA): TGTGCCAGCAGCTTAGGATTGCTGAGCTACAATGAGCAGTTCTTC. This translates into CASSLGLLSYNEQFF.

The chain employs TRBV28 and TRBJ2-1; TRBD2 aligns across 11 bases. The germline V gene encodes CDR1 MDHEN and CDR2 SYDVKM. V gave up 3 bases and J gave up 6 bases; unmatched junction bases: 7. The CDR3 length is 16 residues. In DNA form, the CDR3 reads TGTGCCAGCAGTTTGGCACACGGACTAGCGGGCAATGAGCAGTTCTTC. Translation: CASSLAHGLAGNEQFF. Filled out from reference TRBV28 and TRBJ2-1, the complete variable domain reads DVKVTQSSRYLVKRTGEKVFLECVQDMDHENMFWYRQDPGLGLRLIYFSYDVKMKEKGDIPEGYSVSREKKERFSLILESASTNQTSMYLCASSLAHGLAGNEQFFGPGTRLTVL.

V usage is TRBV11-3 and J usage is TRBJ2-7; TRBD2 agrees at 10 bases. J lost 3 bases, V lost 6 bases, and 14 bases had no gene match. Germline CDR1 reads SGHNT; CDR2 reads YENEEA. The CDR3 totals 17 residues. The DNA of the CDR3 is TGTGCCAGCAGGGTCAACATTGGACTAGCGGAGAACTACGAGCAGTACTTC. Encoded protein: CASRVNIGLAENYEQYF.

The chain links TRBV21-1 to TRBJ2-1. TRBV21-1 has pseudogene status. CDR3 length: 16 residues. The CDR3 DNA is TGTGCCAGCACCTCACTATCGGGCAGATTATACAATGAGCAGTTCTTC. Translation gives CASTSLSGRLYNEQFF.

The chain recombines TRBV2 with TRBJ2-7; maybe TRBD1 (5 bases). Per germline, CDR1 SNHLY and CDR2 FYNNEI. V was cut by 3 bases and J by 2 bases, with 8 bases left in between. The length of the CDR3 is 13 residues. CDR3 DNA: TGTGCCAGCAGTGATGCACAGGCCTACGAGCAGTACTTC. Translating it yields CASSDAQAYEQYF. Full variable domain (outside the CDR3, taken from reference TRBV2 and TRBJ2-7): EPEVTQTPSHQVTQMGQEVILRCVPISNHLYFYWYRQILGQKVEFLVSFYNNEISEKSEIFDDQFSVERPDGSNFTLKIRSTKLEDSAMYFCASSDAQAYEQYFGPGTRLTVT.

The J gene is TRBJ2-7, the V gene TRBV18, with D tentatively TRBD1 (6 bases). Trimming pared 6 bases from V and 3 bases from J, leaving 15 bases between. Germline-derived CDR1 and CDR2 are KGHSH and LQKENI. This CDR3 is built from 14 residues. CDR3 loop: CASSFQGTGYEQYF. CDR3 in DNA: TGTGCCAGCTCGTTTCAGGGGACCGGCTACGAGCAGTACTTC.

This chain links TRBV5-6 with TRBJ2-1; D perhaps matches TRBD2 (7 bases). The CDR3 contains 17 residues. CDR1 is SGHDT, CDR2 YYEEEE, per germline. V shed 4 bases and J shed 2 bases, with 19 bases lying between them. The CDR3 DNA reads TGTGCCAGCAGCGGAAAAGGGGGGGCGCGGACCTACAATGAGCAGTTCTTC. This sequence encodes CASSGKGGARTYNEQFF.

The chain recombines TRBV27 with TRBJ1-4, with 8 bases that match TRBD1. V was pared by 5 bases and J by 8 bases, with 7 bases of the junction left unmatched. This CDR3 has 14 amino acids. The V gene's germline CDR1 is MNHEY and CDR2 SMNVEV (reference sequence). As DNA, the CDR3 is TGTGCCAGCAGTCCCCGGGACAGGTGGGAAAAACTGTTTTTT. This encodes CASSPRDRWEKLFF.